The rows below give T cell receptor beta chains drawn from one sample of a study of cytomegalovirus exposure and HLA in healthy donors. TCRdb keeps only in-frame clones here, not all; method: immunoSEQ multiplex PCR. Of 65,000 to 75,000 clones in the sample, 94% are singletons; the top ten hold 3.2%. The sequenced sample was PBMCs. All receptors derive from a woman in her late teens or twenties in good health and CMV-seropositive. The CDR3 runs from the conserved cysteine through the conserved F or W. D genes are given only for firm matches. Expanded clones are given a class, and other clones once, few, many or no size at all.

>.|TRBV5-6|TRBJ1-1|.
CASSPLTREPANSKAFF
TGTGCCAGCAGCCCACTGACCCGGGAGCCGGCCAATTCGAAAGCTTTCTTT
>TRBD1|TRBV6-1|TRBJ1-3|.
CASSGELGQGAAAGNTIYF
TGTGCCAGCAGTGGGGAATTAGGACAGGGGGCGGCTGCTGGAAACACCATATATTTT
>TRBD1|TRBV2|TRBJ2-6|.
CASSYPGTGGSGANVLTF
TGTGCCAGCAGTTATCCCGGGACAGGGGGGTCGGGGGCCAACGTCCTGACTTTC
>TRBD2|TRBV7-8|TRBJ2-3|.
CASSLEGLAGHASTDTQYF
TGTGCCAGCAGCTTAGAAGGACTAGCGGGTCATGCTAGCACAGATACGCAGTATTTT
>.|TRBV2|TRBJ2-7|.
CASSLQRRVPDYEQYF
TGTGCCAGCAGTCTACAAAGGAGGGTACCCGACTACGAGCAGTACTTC
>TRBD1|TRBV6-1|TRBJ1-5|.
CASSPQDRQVQPQHF
TGTGCCAGCAGTCCCCAGGACAGGCAGGTTCAGCCCCAGCATTTT
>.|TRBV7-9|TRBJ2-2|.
CASSLLVMGPTTGELFF
TGTGCCAGCAGCTTATTAGTGATGGGGCCCACCACCGGGGAGCTGTTTTTT
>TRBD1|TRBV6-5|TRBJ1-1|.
CASSYRRQGNTEAFF
TGTGCCAGCAGTTACCGGAGACAGGGGAACACTGAAGCTTTCTTT
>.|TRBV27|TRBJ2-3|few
CAARQVVTDTQYF
TGTGCCGCCAGACAGGTAGTCACAGATACGCAGTATTTT
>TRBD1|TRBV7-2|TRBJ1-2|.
CASSLRGTVVYGYTF
TGTGCCAGCAGCTTACGGGGGACAGTCGTCTATGGCTACACCTTC
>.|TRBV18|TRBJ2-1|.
CASSLDTLSNNEQFF
TGTGCCAGCTCACTGGACACCCTAAGCAACAATGAGCAGTTCTTC
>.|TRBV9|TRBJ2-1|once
CASSVFSISNEQFF
TGTGCCAGCAGCGTATTTAGCATATCCAATGAGCAGTTCTTC
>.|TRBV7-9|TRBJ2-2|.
CASSLRRNTGELFF
TGTGCCAGCAGCTTGCGAAGAAACACCGGGGAGCTGTTTTTT
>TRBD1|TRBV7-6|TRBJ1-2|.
CASSLGMGTGGANYGYTF
TGTGCCAGCAGCTTAGGGATGGGGACAGGGGGCGCTAACTATGGCTACACCTTC
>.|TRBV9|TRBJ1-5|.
CASSVEARGQPQHF
TGTGCCAGCAGCGTAGAAGCCCGGGGTCAGCCCCAGCATTTT
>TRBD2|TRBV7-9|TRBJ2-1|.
CASSSIAGGSSYNEQFF
TGTGCCAGCAGCTCAATAGCGGGGGGGAGCTCCTACAATGAGCAGTTCTTC
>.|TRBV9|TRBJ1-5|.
CASSVRLTGGPQHF
TGTGCCAGCAGCGTACGACTAACTGGCGGACCCCAGCATTTT
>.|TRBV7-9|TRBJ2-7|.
CASSLAHSYEQYF
TGTGCCAGCAGCTTAGCTCACTCCTACGAGCAGTACTTC
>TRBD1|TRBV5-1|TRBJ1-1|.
CASSLRAGGSNTEAFF
TGCGCCAGCAGCTTGAGGGCAGGGGGCTCTAACACTGAAGCTTTCTTT
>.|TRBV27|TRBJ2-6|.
CASSLGRERSGANVLTF
TGTGCCAGCAGTTTAGGCAGGGAACGATCTGGGGCCAACGTCCTGACTTTC
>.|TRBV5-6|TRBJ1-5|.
CASSSSGQPQHF
TGTGCCAGCAGCTCATCGGGACAACCCCAGCATTTT
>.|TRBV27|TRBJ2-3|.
CASSITSTDTQYF
TGTGCCAGCAGTATTACTAGCACAGATACGCAGTATTTT
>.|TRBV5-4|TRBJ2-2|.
CASSGGSWQMNTGELFF
TGTGCCAGCAGCGGAGGGTCGTGGCAAATGAACACCGGGGAGCTGTTTTTT
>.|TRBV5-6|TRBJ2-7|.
CASSLAGVTRHEQYF
TGTGCCAGCAGCTTGGCAGGGGTCACCAGGCACGAGCAGTACTTC
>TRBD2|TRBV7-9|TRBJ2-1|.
CASSLAYSGRRANEQFF
TGTGCCAGCAGCTTAGCGTATAGCGGGAGGCGGGCCAATGAGCAGTTCTTC
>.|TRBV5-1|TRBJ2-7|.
CASSLGAGEQDVTYEQYF
TGCGCCAGCAGCTTGGGGGCCGGGGAACAAGACGTAACCTACGAGCAGTACTTC
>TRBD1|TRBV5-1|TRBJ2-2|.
CASSWVPTGSAGELFF
TGCGCCAGCAGCTGGGTACCGACAGGGTCGGCCGGGGAGCTGTTTTTT
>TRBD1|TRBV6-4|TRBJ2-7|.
CASTDSYRDSAIEQYF
TGTGCCAGCACCGACTCATATAGGGACAGCGCTATCGAGCAGTACTTC
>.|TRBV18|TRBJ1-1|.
CASSPGGGNTEAFF
TGTGCCAGCTCACCAGGGGGCGGGAACACTGAAGCTTTCTTT
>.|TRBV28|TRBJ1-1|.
CASSFLDRLTEAFF
TGTGCCAGCAGTTTCCTAGACCGTCTCACTGAAGCTTTCTTT
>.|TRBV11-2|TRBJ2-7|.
CASGSFETNTYEQYF
TGTGCCAGCGGCAGTTTTGAGACAAACACCTACGAGCAGTACTTC
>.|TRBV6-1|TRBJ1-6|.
CASSGPRQAYNSPLHF
TGTGCCAGCAGTGGGCCTCGACAAGCCTATAATTCACCCCTCCACTTT
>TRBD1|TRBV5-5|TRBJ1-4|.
CASSLGTGDEKLFF
TGTGCCAGCAGCTTGGGGACAGGGGATGAAAAACTGTTTTTT
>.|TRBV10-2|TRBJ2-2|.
CASSEIQGTGELFF
TGCGCCAGCAGTGAGATTCAGGGTACCGGGGAGCTGTTTTTT
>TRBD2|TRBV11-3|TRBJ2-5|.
CASSQRLAGVDTQYF
TGTGCCAGCAGCCAACGACTAGCGGGAGTGGATACCCAGTACTTC
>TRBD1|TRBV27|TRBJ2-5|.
CASSLTGTGGPETQYF
TGTGCCAGCAGTTTAACGGGGACAGGGGGCCCAGAGACCCAGTACTTC
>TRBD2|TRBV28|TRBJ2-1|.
CASSLWESGGGYNEQFF
TGTGCCAGCAGTTTATGGGAAAGCGGGGGGGGTTACAATGAGCAGTTCTTC
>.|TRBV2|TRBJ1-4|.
CASRPGQSEKLFF
TGTGCCAGCAGGCCGGGACAATCGGAAAAACTGTTTTTT
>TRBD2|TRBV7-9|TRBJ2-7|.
CASSNRTSGGEQYF
TGTGCCAGCAGCAATCGGACTAGCGGGGGCGAGCAGTACTTC
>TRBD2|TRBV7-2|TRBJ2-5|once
CASSLSGVETQYF
TGTGCCAGCAGCTTGAGCGGGGTAGAGACCCAGTACTTC
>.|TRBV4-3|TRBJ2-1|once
CASSQSRAGGTEQFF
TGCGCCAGCAGCCAATCAAGGGCAGGGGGGACTGAGCAGTTCTTC
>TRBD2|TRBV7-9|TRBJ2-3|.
CASSVRPREGSDTQYF
TGTGCCAGCAGCGTAAGGCCCAGGGAGGGGTCAGATACGCAGTATTTT
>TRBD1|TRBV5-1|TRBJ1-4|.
CASSEGTGIGHEKLFF
TGCGCCAGCAGCGAAGGGACAGGGATCGGTCACGAAAAACTGTTTTTT
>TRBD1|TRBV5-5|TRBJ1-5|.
CASSWGTDSNQPQHF
TGTGCCAGCAGCTGGGGGACAGATAGCAATCAGCCCCAGCATTTT
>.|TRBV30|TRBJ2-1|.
CAWRKQRGGQGYEQFF
TGTGCCTGGAGGAAACAGAGGGGGGGGCAGGGCTATGAGCAGTTCTTC
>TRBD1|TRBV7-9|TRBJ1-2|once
CASSDDRGLAYGYTF
TGTGCCAGCAGCGACGACAGGGGGCTGGCCTATGGCTACACCTTC
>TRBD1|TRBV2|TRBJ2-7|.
CASSEETGWAYEQYF
TGTGCCAGCAGTGAAGAGACAGGGTGGGCCTACGAGCAGTACTTC
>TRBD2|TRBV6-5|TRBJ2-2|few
CAAQPGLAIGELFF
TGTGCCGCACAACCGGGACTAGCAATCGGGGAGCTGTTTTTT
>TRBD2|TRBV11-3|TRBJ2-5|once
CASSLREAGGQETQYF
TGTGCCAGCAGCCTCCGTGAAGCGGGGGGACAAGAGACCCAGTACTTC
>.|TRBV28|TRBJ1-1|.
CASSLWQVGNAFF
TGTGCCAGCAGTTTGTGGCAGGTCGGTAACGCTTTCTTT
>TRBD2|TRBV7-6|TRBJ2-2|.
CASSTGLAGVTGELFF
TGTGCCAGCAGCACGGGACTAGCGGGGGTGACCGGGGAGCTGTTTTTT
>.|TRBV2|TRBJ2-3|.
CASSLEDTQYF
TGTGCCAGCAGTTTAGAAGATACGCAGTATTTT
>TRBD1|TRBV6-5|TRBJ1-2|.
CASTPDRANYGYTF
TGTGCCAGCACCCCGGACAGGGCTAACTATGGCTACACCTTC
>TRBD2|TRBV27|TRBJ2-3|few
CASSLAVGRAPDTQYF
TGTGCCAGCAGTTTAGCCGTGGGGAGGGCCCCAGATACGCAGTATTTT
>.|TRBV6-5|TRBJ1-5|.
CASSYRGDQPQHF
TGTGCCAGCAGTTACCGGGGAGATCAGCCCCAGCATTTT